This entry describes one TCR beta chain. Profiling relied on immunoSEQ multiplex PCR, and the TCRdb table lists in-frame clones only, not all of them. The table lists 2 million to 3 million clones, 93% of them singletons, with 0.36% in the top ten. This entry is derived from a study of shared clonotypes between healthy human individuals. This CDR3 has 14 amino acids. V lost 1 base, J lost 6 bases, and 12 bases lay in between. Germline CDR1 reads SGHRS; CDR2 reads YFSETQ. Sequencing was done on a sample of naive CD4+ T cells from PBMCs. Regarding subset: CD45RA+ positively selected. The TCR originated in a man between 18 and 35 years old in good health. Some clones in this sample may be carry-over from other donors' samples. The V call is TRBV5-1, the J call TRBJ2-3; D tentatively fits TRBD1 or TRBD2 (5 bases each). DNA for the CDR3: TGCGCCAGCAGCTTGTTTGGGGGTGAGGATACGCAGTATTTT. It translates to CASSLFGGEDTQYF.